Listed below are T cell receptor beta chains from one sample, sequenced in a study of human T cells and chemical hapten exposure. In TCRdb, the RACE reads were re-called with MiXCR into one record per CDR3 protein. The table records 95,000 or so distinct CDR3 sequences, around 10% of them present only once. The source material was whole blood, sampled in connection with sensitization to the hapten diphenylcyclopropenone (DPC). The origin of the receptors is a woman aged 40 to 50 with alopecia areata. Some clones in this sample may be carry-over from other donors' samples. CDR3s leave out the opening cysteine and the closing phenylalanine or tryptophan. D genes are given only for firm matches.

-,TRBJ1-5,TRBV30,AWSVPPKAGNQPQH
-,TRBJ2-7,TRBV29-1,SADRGGYEQY
TRBD1,TRBJ1-2,TRBV29-1,SVEVTTWTGRGSYGYT
-,TRBJ1-1,TRBV5-5,ASSPFTRNTEAF
TRBD1,TRBJ2-3,TRBV19,ASSPGTGGVTDTQY
TRBD2,TRBJ2-3,TRBV7-2,ASSNSGVLAGDGDTQY
TRBD1,TRBJ1-2,TRBV18,ASSPGQGAVYGYT
-,TRBJ2-1,TRBV25-1,ASTRMGAGADEQF
-,TRBJ2-7,TRBV19,ASSAGRPLYEQY
-,TRBJ2-3,TRBV7-8,ASSSLLPSTDTQY
-,TRBJ2-3,TRBV3-1,ASSHGGSTDTQY
-,TRBJ2-7,TRBV7-9,ASSLGVYYEQY
TRBD1,TRBJ2-7,TRBV28,ASSSSGTVASYEQY
-,TRBJ2-6,TRBV7-7,ASSSFPRVAGANVLT
-,TRBJ1-2,TRBV5-4,ASSLVATNYGYT
-,TRBJ1-2,TRBV5-1,ASSLSRGHGYT
-,TRBJ1-1,TRBV6-2/TRBV6-3,ASSPLKANTEAF
TRBD2,TRBJ2-1,TRBV20-1,SARRTSGGNEQF
-,TRBJ1-4,TRBV5-4,ASSYGQRAPNEKLF
-,TRBJ1-6,TRBV4-3,ASSQIKVLGGSPLH
-,TRBJ1-5,TRBV10-1,ASSAPHRDSNQPQH
-,TRBJ1-2,TRBV24-1,ASAGNYGYT
TRBD1,TRBJ2-3,TRBV9,ASGVTGVFTDTQY
-,TRBJ2-5,TRBV5-1,ASSPQRASQETQY
-,TRBJ2-4,TRBV18,ASSLDSKNIQY
TRBD1,TRBJ2-7,TRBV29-1,SVGLTGYYEQY
TRBD2,TRBJ2-1,TRBV10-2,ASSDITGGPYEQF
-,TRBJ1-3,TRBV21-1,ASSKVALNIRLENTIY
TRBD1,TRBJ1-1,TRBV20-1,SASPTLTGEKRMGTEAF
TRBD1,TRBJ2-7,TRBV10-3,AISLGTGDYEQY
-,TRBJ2-5,TRBV7-2,ASSLWGAPETQY
-,TRBJ2-3,TRBV5-1,ASRPRLTTDTQY
TRBD1,TRBJ2-7,TRBV6-5,ASKDRALEQY
-,TRBJ1-4,TRBV7-8,ASSLGGAGEKLF
TRBD2,TRBJ2-3,TRBV11-2,ASSLVGLADTDTQY
-,TRBJ1-2,TRBV6-5,ASSPNHPSPNGYT
-,TRBJ1-5,TRBV12-3/TRBV12-4,ASSLSGANQPQH
TRBD1,TRBJ1-6,TRBV6-1,ASSEDRPGGNSPLH
-,TRBJ1-5,TRBV6-1,ASLRTAPNQPQH
-,TRBJ2-7,TRBV2,ASSPDTWEQY
-,TRBJ2-7,TRBV21-1,APPRSAGSYEQY
-,TRBJ1-2,TRBV5-1,ASSPDPRDRGYGYT
TRBD1,TRBJ1-5,TRBV5-1,ASSWGTGDQPQH
TRBD2,TRBJ2-1,TRBV7-7,ASSATSGGQFEQF
-,TRBJ1-6,TRBV5-1,ASSLPGTNSPLH
-,TRBJ1-2,TRBV5-1,ASSLDDSNYGYT
-,TRBJ1-2,TRBV3-1,ASSQARGDGYT
TRBD1,TRBJ2-5,TRBV28,ASSFGRGQETQY
-,TRBJ2-1,TRBV19,ASTGTSNYNEQF
-,TRBJ1-5,TRBV6-2/TRBV6-3,ASTTANQPQH
-,TRBJ2-3,TRBV7-2,ASSLVGARGDTQY
TRBD1,TRBJ1-2,TRBV11-2,ASSLAFQTGGDGYT
TRBD1,TRBJ2-1,TRBV28,ASSLWRDRAYNEQF
-,TRBJ2-5,TRBV6-5,ASSTQETQY
-,TRBJ2-3,TRBV7-2,ASSLAWDTFSSTDTQY
-,TRBJ2-2,TRBV7-3,ASSPRFGSPGELF
TRBD1,TRBJ1-1,TRBV18,ASSPTGRTEAF
-,TRBJ2-2,TRBV4-3,ASSQEIPGTVPTNTGELF